This record covers a single T cell receptor (beta chain). This specimen belongs to a study of blood T cell repertoires in COVID-19. The repertoire was sequenced with immunoSEQ multiplex PCR; TCRdb's copy has only in-frame clones and lacks some. The data hold about 200,000 clones, with roughly 88% observed a single time. V dropped 1 base and J dropped 6; count of bases not matched to a gene: 6. CDR1 and CDR2 from the germline V gene are SGHVS and FQNEAQ. The CDR3 is 15 amino acids. This chain connects TRBV7-8 to TRBJ1-3; 7 bases are shared with TRBD1. This receptor was taken from a man aged 35-49 years with acute COVID-19. The sample was PBMCs or T cells enriched from blood (not recorded which). The CDR3 loop is CASSLGQGRENTIYF. CDR3 DNA: TGTGCCAGCAGCTTAGGACAGGGTCGGGAAAACACCATATATTTT.